The 23 T cell receptor beta chains below all came from one sample that was sequenced in a study of cytomegalovirus exposure and HLA in healthy donors. Amplification used 60 Vbeta primers and 13 Jbeta primers. Method: immunoSEQ multiplex PCR; TCRdb's copy keeps in-frame clones and lacks some. The sample contains roughly 100,000 clones, about 13% of which appear only once. The sample taken for sequencing was PBMCs. The receptors were sampled from a man in his forties or fifties in good health and CMV-seropositive.

This clone occurred once. The chain combines TRBV27 with TRBJ2-2; 7 bases map to TRBD2. The V gene's germline CDR1 is MNHEY and CDR2 SMNVEV (reference sequence). V shed 1 base and J 5 bases; nucleotides not matched to a gene: 10. This CDR3 region has 17 residues. The CDR3 nucleotides read TGTGCCAGCAGTTTATTGGGGGAGGGCCAGTTTACCGGGGAGCTGTTTTTT. Its translation: CASSLLGEGQFTGELFF.

This clone was picked up a small number of times. The V call is TRBV9, the J call TRBJ2-1, with TRBD2 as a possible D gene (6 bases). The CDR3 extends over 13 amino acids. Germline V lookup: CDR1 SGDLS, CDR2 YYNGEE. V was pared by 6 bases and J by 9 bases, with 16 bases between. The CDR3 DNA reads as TGTGCCAGCACCCAAGAAGGGAGGAGTGAGCAGTTCTTC. This codes for CASTQEGRSEQFF.

The chain recombines TRBV12-5 with TRBJ2-4; perhaps TRBD1 as D (6 bases). V lost 6 bases, J lost 15 bases, and 15 bases lay in between. The germline V gene has CDR1 LGHNT and CDR2 FRNRAP. There are 11 residues in the CDR3. The CDR3 sequence is CASGSGTGLYF. As DNA, the CDR3 is TGTGCTAGTGGCAGCGGTACAGGGTTGTACTTC.

The V gene is TRBV6-6, the J gene TRBJ1-3; D remains ambiguous. This CDR3 has 14 residues. Between the trimmed V and J ends, which lost 6 bases and 0 bases, there was a span of 9 bases. Germline V lookup: CDR1 MNHNY, CDR2 SVGAGI (reference sequence). The CDR3 DNA reads TGTGCCAGCAGAGACCTAGACTCTGGAAACACCATATATTTT. It encodes CASRDLDSGNTIYF.

The chain uses TRBV6-5 and TRBJ2-1; 11 nucleotides align to TRBD2. The CDR3 is 15 amino acids. Germline trimming cut 5 bases from V and 9 bases from J; bases unmatched to any gene: 9. Germline CDR1 and CDR2: MNHEY and SVGAGI. CDR3 loop: CASSGPSGGIIEQFF. DNA of the CDR3: TGTGCCAGCAGTGGTCCTAGCGGGGGGATCATTGAGCAGTTCTTC.

This chain joins TRBV5-6 and TRBJ2-3, with D uncertain. V was cut by 0 bases and J by 0 bases, with 2 bases left in between. Germline CDR1 SGHDT, CDR2 YYEEEE. This CDR3 has 13 amino acids. CDR3 DNA sequence: TGTGCCAGCAGCTTGGCTAGCACAGATACGCAGTATTTT. Protein sequence: CASSLASTDTQYF.

This clone has just a few counts. V usage is TRBV10-3 and J usage is TRBJ1-2; D gene unclear. Germline-derived CDR1 and CDR2 are ENHRY and SYGVKD. V was shortened by 2 bases and J by 4 bases, with 11 bases between the two germline ends. The length of the CDR3 is 14 residues. The chain's CDR3 is CAISEQLGLYGYTF. The CDR3 bases are TGTGCCATCAGTGAGCAGCTAGGTCTCTATGGCTACACCTTC.

This clone occurred a few times. The rearrangement uses TRBV4-1 and TRBJ2-5, with 8 bases aligning to TRBD1. Per the germline V gene, CDR1 is MGHRA and CDR2 is YSYEKL. The trim removed 3 bases at V and 4 bases at J, leaving 10 bases unmatched. This CDR3 has 16 amino acids. CDR3 protein: CASSHLGVRGRETQYF. CDR3 sequence (DNA): TGCGCCAGCAGCCATCTAGGCGTCAGGGGGCGAGAGACCCAGTACTTC.

The chain joins TRBV18 to TRBJ2-4; 9 bases agree with TRBD1. The V gene end was trimmed by 1 base and the J gene end by 8 bases; junction bases not matched to a gene: 3. The V gene's germline CDR1 is KGHSH and CDR2 LQKENI. The CDR3 extends over 14 amino acids. CDR3 DNA: TGTGCCAGCTCACCACGGACAGGGGAAGACATTCAGTACTTC. Its protein is CASSPRTGEDIQYF.

The chain joins TRBV7-9 to TRBJ2-7; 7 bases map to TRBD2. The germline V gene has CDR1 SEHNR and CDR2 FQNEAQ (reference sequence). V lost 5 bases and J lost 3; bases outside the gene matches: 4. The CDR3 has 13 residues. CDR3 sequence: CASSPPGGYEQYF. Here the CDR3 DNA reads TGTGCCAGCAGCCCCCCGGGGGGCTACGAGCAGTACTTC. Full variable domain (missing parts from reference TRBV7-9 and TRBJ2-7): DTGVSQNPRHKITKRGQNVTFRCDPISEHNRLYWYRQTLGQGPEFLTYFQNEAQLEKSRLLSDRFSAERPKGSFSTLEIQRTEQGDSAMYLCASSPPGGYEQYFGPGTRLTVT.

V and J are TRBV15 and TRBJ2-1; TRBD2 aligns across 7 bases. The germline V gene has CDR1 LNHNV and CDR2 YYDKDF (reference sequence). This CDR3 has 16 amino acids. The ends lost 3 bases at V and 6 bases at J; junction bases unmatched: 11. This CDR3 reads CATSSPLAGVSNEQFF. In DNA, the CDR3 is TGTGCCACCAGCAGTCCTCTCGCGGGAGTATCCAATGAGCAGTTCTTC.

This chain uses TRBV9 with TRBJ2-1; the match to TRBD1 covers 7 bases. Germline V lookup: CDR1 SGDLS, CDR2 YYNGEE. V dropped 5 bases and J dropped 2; count of bases not matched to a gene: 7. The CDR3 has 15 amino acids. The CDR3 loop reads CASSKQGSAYNEQFF. The CDR3 region has the DNA TGTGCCAGCAGTAAACAGGGGAGTGCCTACAATGAGCAGTTCTTC.

Only a few counts were recorded for this clone. V gene TRBV4-1 combines with J gene TRBJ2-7; 12 positions match TRBD2. Germline CDR1 reads MGHRA; CDR2 reads YSYEKL. With V trimmed by 4 bases and J by 3 bases, 4 bases remained unmatched. This CDR3 contains 15 residues. CDR3 protein: CASSPATSGSYEQYF. CDR3 nucleotides: TGCGCCAGCAGCCCTGCGACTAGCGGGAGCTACGAGCAGTACTTC.

This chain uses TRBV6-5 with TRBJ2-7, with a tentative D call TRBD1 (6 bases). V dropped 5 bases and J dropped 6 bases, with 8 bases sitting between them. The germline V gene has CDR1 MNHEY and CDR2 SVGAGI. The CDR3 spans 11 residues. The CDR3 nucleotides read TGTGCCAGCAGTACAGGGCGCGAGCAGTACTTC. Its translation: CASSTGREQYF.

V and J are TRBV30 and TRBJ2-7, with D possibly matching TRBD2 (6 bases). The germline V and J ends were trimmed by 8 bases and 0 bases, with 17 bases remaining between them. Germline V CDR1 and CDR2: GTSNPN, SVGIG (reference sequence). The CDR3 sequence is 14 residues long. CDR3 DNA: TGTGCCCAGAGCGGGCACTTGAGCTCCTACGAGCAGTACTTC. Translation gives CAQSGHLSSYEQYF.

This clone appeared a few times. The chain employs TRBV5-4 and TRBJ2-5; D is perhaps TRBD1 (5 bases). Trimming pared 0 bases from V and 1 base from J, leaving 10 bases between. Germline loops: CDR1 SGHNT, CDR2 YYREEE (reference sequence). The CDR3 has 15 amino acids. CDR3 loop: CASSLGGRLQETQYF. The CDR3, as DNA: TGTGCCAGCAGCTTGGGGGGCAGGCTCCAAGAGACCCAGTACTTC. Filled out from reference TRBV5-4 and TRBJ2-5, the complete variable domain reads ETGVTQSPTHLIKTRGQQVTLRCSSQSGHNTVSWYQQALGQGPQFIFQYYREEENGRGNFPPRFSGLQFPNYSSELNVNALELDDSALYLCASSLGGRLQETQYFGPGTRLLVL.

This rearrangement joins TRBV28 to TRBJ1-2; 10 bases line up with TRBD1. Germline V CDR1 and CDR2: MDHEN, SYDVKM. The CDR3 runs 14 residues. V dropped 8 bases and J dropped 10; count of bases not matched to a gene: 13. CDR3 nucleotides: TGTGCCAGCCGGTTGGGCGGGACAGGGGACGCCTACACCTTC. Translating it yields CASRLGGTGDAYTF.

In this sample, this clone turned up a few times. The chain couples TRBV19 to TRBJ2-1, with 9 bases lining up with TRBD2. Trimming at V came to 1 base and at J to 8 bases, leaving 9 bases not matched to a gene. This CDR3 is built from 16 residues. Germline assignment: CDR1 LNHDA and CDR2 SQIVND (reference sequence). CDR3 bases: TGTGCCAGTAGTATAGCTGCGCGGGAGGGCCTGGATGAGCAGTTCTTC. It codes for CASSIAAREGLDEQFF.

This clone was seen a few times. This rearrangement joins TRBV7-2 to TRBJ2-7; 9 nucleotides align to TRBD2. V lost 0 bases, J lost 7 bases, and 7 bases stayed unmatched. The CDR3 consists of 15 residues. CDR1 is SGHTA and CDR2 is FQGNSA in the germline V gene. The CDR3 spells CASSLAGTSNWEQYF. CDR3 in DNA: TGTGCCAGCAGCTTAGCTGGGACTAGCAATTGGGAGCAGTACTTC.

This clone came up a few times. V is TRBV2 and J is TRBJ2-1, with TRBD1 matching 7 bases. The ends lost 6 bases at V and 4 bases at J; junction bases unmatched: 6. In germline, CDR1 is SNHLY, CDR2 FYNNEI. The length of the CDR3 is 14 residues. The CDR3 DNA sequence: TGTGCCAGCAGGCGGACAGGCTTTTACAATGAGCAGTTCTTC. Amino acids: CASRRTGFYNEQFF.

V is TRBV19 and J is TRBJ2-7; TRBD1 is a possible D gene (6 bases). The CDR3 contains 15 residues. Trimming shortened V by 4 bases and J by 2 bases, and 15 bases separated the two germline ends. Looked up from germline, CDR1 is LNHDA and CDR2 is SQIVND (reference sequence). CDR3 loop: CASSTRTAGAYEQYF. CDR3 coding DNA: TGTGCCAGTAGTACACGGACAGCCGGTGCCTACGAGCAGTACTTC.

The chain couples TRBV19 to TRBJ2-2; 8 nucleotides line up with TRBD2. This CDR3 comprises 16 residues. V gave up 3 bases and J gave up 0 bases; unmatched junction bases: 3. Germline V gene lookup returns CDR1 LNHDA and CDR2 SQIVND (reference sequence). The CDR3 DNA is TGTGCCAGTAGTATCCGAGCGGGAGCGAACACCGGGGAGCTGTTTTTT. This sequence encodes CASSIRAGANTGELFF.

The J gene is TRBJ2-3, the V gene TRBV11-3, with 10 bases matching TRBD1. In germline, CDR1 is SGHNT, CDR2 YENEEA. The CDR3 loop spans 17 amino acids. V dropped 5 bases and J dropped 3; count of bases not matched to a gene: 11. The CDR3 sequence: CASSRYTGTGETDTQYF. Here the CDR3 DNA reads TGTGCCAGCAGCCGTTACACCGGGACAGGGGAAACAGATACGCAGTATTTT.